Listed below are T cell receptor beta chains from one sample, sequenced in a study of blood T cells in healthy people across ages. TCRdb processed the 5' RACE reads anew with MiXCR; each CDR3 protein has one entry. The sample carries about 800,000 distinct CDR3 sequences, roughly 25% recorded once. These data also featured in a second study, about T cells of mothers and their children.

Specimen: blood. The receptors derive from a boy younger than 18 in good health. Each CDR3 is given without its conserved first and last residue.

j_call v_call cdr3_aa
TRBJ1-2 TRBV14 ASSQDSRYYGYT
TRBJ1-1 TRBV12-3/TRBV12-4 ASSLGYRGQRNTEAF
TRBJ2-5 TRBV21-1 ASHRRLKTQY
TRBJ1-1 TRBV29-1 SDQPGGPEAF
TRBJ1-2 TRBV28 ASSSPSRTGDSGYT
TRBJ2-5 TRBV29-1 SVPTIREGPGETQY
TRBJ1-4 TRBV6-5 ASSSAGAANEKLF
TRBJ2-6 TRBV5-5 ASSQNRGSSGANVLT
TRBJ2-7 TRBV20-1 SATGGGYEQY
TRBJ1-2 TRBV20-1 SARVDGDLYGYT
TRBJ2-3 TRBV7-2 ASSLGGTRGTNTQC
TRBJ2-5 TRBV7-3 ASSGLSGPYEQH
TRBJ1-5 TRBV4-3 ASSQERFSNQPQH
TRBJ2-5 TRBV6-2/TRBV6-3 ASSYPTGNQETQY
TRBJ2-7 TRBV7-9 ASSPPTGDGFYEQY
TRBJ2-5 TRBV3-1 ASSQPGQGAEETQY
TRBJ1-6 TRBV20-1 SARPPVGSHSPLH
TRBJ1-4 TRBV15 ATSQDLTTNEKLF
TRBJ2-5 TRBV4-1 ASSHVDRSPQETQY
TRBJ2-1 TRBV5-1 ASSLGDNGDEQF
TRBJ2-5 TRBV7-9 ASSSTGYEETQY
TRBJ2-5 TRBV6-5 ASSYSKLVGGGGETQY
TRBJ2-5 TRBV12-3/TRBV12-4 ASLLAGGIQETQY
TRBJ2-5 TRBV20-1 SARDTLLGLLETQY
TRBJ1-5 TRBV28 ASSPTGGSGQPQH
TRBJ2-5 TRBV5-1 ASREGGETQY
TRBJ1-2 TRBV29-1 SAYGTVYGYT
TRBJ1-1 TRBV28 ANSLTGTEAF
TRBJ2-1 TRBV5-1 ASSLGGAPSYNEQF
TRBJ1-2 TRBV7-9 ASSDGQGRFGGYT
TRBJ2-5 TRBV7-2 ASSLGGSSTQY
TRBJ1-1 TRBV10-3 AISERAEGTEAF
TRBJ1-1 TRBV7-8 ASSPKAQGSNTEAF
TRBJ1-2 TRBV2 ASSEAGGYT
TRBJ2-7 TRBV5-1 ASSENNREHYSYEQY
TRBJ1-2 TRBV5-1 ASRGSGHPSYT
TRBJ2-1 TRBV28 ASSSRLAGGPNEQF
TRBJ1-6 TRBV30 AWSFGGANSPLH
TRBJ1-1 TRBV7-9 ASSLLGFAEAF
TRBJ2-1 TRBV7-2 ASSLSLGAHYNEQF
TRBJ1-2 TRBV20-1 SARDLSGTGYGYT
TRBJ2-1 TRBV9 ASDPSGSYNEQF
TRBJ2-5 TRBV18 ASSPVAEETQY
TRBJ2-3 TRBV14 ASSQDEDFTDTQY
TRBJ2-7 TRBV9 ASSAGGEANEQY
TRBJ1-4 TRBV5-1 ASSSGHDEKLF
TRBJ2-1 TRBV6-1 ASRPLTSGSSYNEQF
TRBJ2-1 TRBV14 ASSQHRDRGPVVGTYNEQF
TRBJ1-2 TRBV29-1 SVEVSDFNYGYT
TRBJ2-2 TRBV6-5 ASSYATANTGELF
TRBJ2-5 TRBV7-3 ASSLMGYQETQY
TRBJ2-4 TRBV7-6 ASSLGGELDIQY
TRBJ1-1 TRBV7-3 ASRLQASTEAF
TRBJ2-7 TRBV28 ASSTPGLSYEQY
TRBJ2-1 TRBV7-3 ASSLLSSGRGNEQF
TRBJ1-5 TRBV28 ASSARGTPAQPQH
TRBJ2-4 TRBV21-1 ACTQDRHQWAKNIQY
TRBJ2-3 TRBV7-2 ASSRLRTGGSDTQY